The clone carrying this T cell receptor beta chain showed up just a few times. Its specificity is unknown. The entry originates in a study of T-cell memory formation after mild COVID-19. Points from the study as a whole: Pre-infection memory held some responding clones, suggesting pre-existing cross-reactive T cells responded. Later expanders leaned CD4+, whereas clones that contracted between day 15 and 85 were balanced CD4/CD8. Still unconfirmed is whether the second-wave clones peaking on day 37 recognized SARS-CoV-2.

V trimming: 2 bases; J trimming: 6 bases; junction bases outside the gene matches: 0. The CDR3 totals 13 residues. Germline V gene lookup returns CDR1 MNHEY and CDR2 SVGAGI. TCRdb re-called the 5' RACE reads with MiXCR, one entry per CDR3 protein. In the table there are 300,000 to 350,000 distinct CDR3 sequences, 13% to 15% of which are singletons. Source material: PBMCs or a T cell subset sorted from them (not recorded which). The clonotype was recovered from a man younger than 35 who had mild COVID-19 (a few samples of this study predate the infection). Cell type and time point are not known. The V and J genes are TRBV6-5 and TRBJ2-2; 7 bases align to TRBD1. The DNA for the CDR3 is TGTGCCAGCAGTTACAGGGGGCCCGGGGAGCTGTTTTTT. Protein: CASSYRGPGELFF.